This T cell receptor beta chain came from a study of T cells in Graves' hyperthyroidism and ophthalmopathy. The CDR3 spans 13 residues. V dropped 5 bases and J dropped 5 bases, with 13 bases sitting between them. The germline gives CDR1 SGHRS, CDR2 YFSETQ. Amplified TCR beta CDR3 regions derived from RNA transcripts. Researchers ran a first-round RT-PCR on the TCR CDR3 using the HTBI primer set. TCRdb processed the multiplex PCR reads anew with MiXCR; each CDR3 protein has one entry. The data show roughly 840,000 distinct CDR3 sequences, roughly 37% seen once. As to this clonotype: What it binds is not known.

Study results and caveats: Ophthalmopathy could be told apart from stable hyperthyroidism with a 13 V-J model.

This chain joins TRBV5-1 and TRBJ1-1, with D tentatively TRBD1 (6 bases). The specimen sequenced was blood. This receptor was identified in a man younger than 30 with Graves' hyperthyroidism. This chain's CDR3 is CASSPDRPTEAFF. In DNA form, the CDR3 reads TGCGCCAGCAGTCCCGACAGGCCGACTGAAGCTTTCTTT.